These T cell receptor beta chains were read from a single sample in a study of T cells after yellow fever vaccination. TCRdb analysed the 5' RACE reads with MiXCR anew, one entry per CDR3 protein. This table has a few hundred thousand distinct CDR3 sequences, roughly 9% appearing once. The starting material was CD4+ T cells sorted from PBMCs, obtained 5 days after the yellow fever booster vaccination. The receptors were sampled from a man aged 18-30 years who received the YFV17D yellow fever vaccine. The CDR3 runs from the conserved cysteine through the conserved F or W. Fields, in order: J gene, V gene, CDR3 protein.

TRBJ1-2,TRBV28,CASGQRQGFGGYTF
TRBJ2-1,TRBV14,CASSQTSGVLGEQFF
TRBJ2-1,TRBV10-3,CAISDFGGASSSYNEQFF
TRBJ1-3,TRBV7-2,CASSLVTGTGNTIYF
TRBJ1-1,TRBV14,CASSQLVGRRNTEAFF
TRBJ1-3,TRBV6-5,CASSYGGSGNTIYF
TRBJ1-4,TRBV28,CASSLPGRGGNEKLFF
TRBJ2-3,TRBV7-2,CASRPVLAGGWDTQYF
TRBJ1-2,TRBV5-6,CASSFNRGPSGYTF
TRBJ2-3,TRBV20-1,CSAAILADTQYF
TRBJ1-5,TRBV7-8,CASSLPWDRGNQPQHF
TRBJ1-4,TRBV6-5,CASSYLSRGNEKLFF
TRBJ2-7,TRBV7-9,CASSLDRIWPYEQYF
TRBJ2-2,TRBV6-1,CASRRGQFGGELFF
TRBJ1-2,TRBV29-1,CSVAPGGLGYTF
TRBJ2-1,TRBV11-2,CASSFGLADYNEQFF
TRBJ2-1,TRBV7-2,CASSSLGYEQFF
TRBJ1-4,TRBV4-2,CASSTTTYEKLFF
TRBJ2-3,TRBV30,CAWSVALTDLTQYF
TRBJ2-7,TRBV28,CASSLGTVPYEQYF
TRBJ1-6,TRBV6-1,CASSSRGQNSPLHF
TRBJ1-1,TRBV19,CASIQTGGGLGWTEAFF
TRBJ2-3,TRBV20-1,CSARGSSGETALSDTQYF
TRBJ1-1,TRBV18,CASSPPSIGDSEAFF
TRBJ1-6,TRBV7-9,CASSWDRGSSPLHF